Below, one T cell receptor beta chain is given with its context. The antigen remains undetermined. The identical CDR3 is also encoded by other nucleotide sequences in the sample. In the source study's methods: ImmunoSEQ junction-only sequences lacked quality scores, so their filtering differed. Using immunoSEQ multiplex PCR, the repertoire was profiled, and TCRdb retains in-frame clones only, with some absent. V and J calls and clone size follow that table, whereas D and trimming were derived from the DNA. The profile shows around 2.5 million clones, approximately 93% of them singletons. This record belongs to a study of shared clonotypes between healthy human individuals. General observations from the study: Among non-shared clonotypes, generation probabilities were lower than among those shared by all four donors. Memory subsets generally showed smaller estimated richness than naive subsets did.

The junction had 3 bases not matched to a gene; V was cut back by 2 bases and J by 4 bases. The CDR3 sequence is 15 residues long. In germline, CDR1 is ENHRY, CDR2 SYGVKD. The gene calls are TRBV10-3 and TRBJ2-7, with 12 bases matching TRBD2. Sequenced input: naive CD4+ T cells from PBMCs. Subset reported: CD45RA+ positively selected. The clonotype originates from a man aged 18 to 30 in good health. Some clones in this sample may be carry-over from other donors' samples. Written as DNA, the CDR3 is TGTGCCATCAGTGAGGGACTAGCGGGACCTTACGAGCAGTACTTC. Amino acid sequence: CAISEGLAGPYEQYF.